Sequencing of this T cell receptor beta chain was carried out in a study of CD8 T cells in Susac syndrome. The RNA, about 0.5 to 1 ug, was put through reverse transcription using random hexamers. By means of immunoSEQ multiplex PCR, TCR beta CDR3 spanning 54 Vbeta and 13 Jbeta underwent amplification. Via MiXCR, TCRdb re-called the immunoSEQ multiplex PCR reads, giving one row per CDR3 protein. Here the sample spans 200,000 to 250,000 distinct CDR3 sequences, roughly 96% being singletons. Relapsing-remitting disease, either stable or active, was present in the treatment-naive patients who were the multiple sclerosis controls. Negative isolation was used for CD8+ and CD4+ T cells, and FACS enrichment was applied to TEMRA cells. Trimming cost V 6 bases and J 4 bases; bases outside gene matches: 9. Germline V gives CDR1 DFQATT, CDR2 SNEGSKA (reference sequence). The CDR3 has 15 residues.

The sequenced sample was CD4+ T cells from PBMCs. This TCR came from a human donor with multiple sclerosis. The chain links TRBV20-1 to TRBJ2-7, with 13 bases identical to TRBD2. CDR3 DNA sequence: TGCAGTGCCTCCGGACTAGCGGGAGTTAGGTACGAGCAGTACTTC. It is translated as CSASGLAGVRYEQYF.